This TCR beta chain derives from a study of blood T cell repertoires in COVID-19. The overall study: PBMCs, B-cell-depleted T cells, or T cells were the source of the cDNA or gDNA that made up the material.

From germline, CDR1 is MNHNS and CDR2 SASEGT. The V gene end was trimmed by 0 bases and the J gene end by 4 bases; junction bases not matched to a gene: 10. There are 18 residues in the CDR3. This clone was picked up one time. Per the original data handling: Amplification from reference gene primers served as the basis for estimated nucleated cell counts. Assay used: immunoSEQ multiplex PCR; TCRdb lists only in-frame clones, some missing. That table gives V, J and clone size, and the DNA gave D and trimming. The data hold 35,000 to 40,000 clones, with 84% observed a single time. The rearrangement links TRBV6-1 to TRBJ1-2; 11 nucleotides agree with TRBD1. The sample consisted of peripheral blood. The sequence came from a man aged 50 to 59 with active or convalescent COVID-19. CDR3 sequence: CASSEAVPRTGGGYGYTF. The CDR3, as DNA: TGTGCCAGCAGTGAAGCTGTCCCACGGACAGGGGGCGGCTATGGCTACACCTTC.